The 18 T cell receptor beta chains presented below share a single source sample, sequenced in a study of regulatory T cells in long-lasting Graves disease. Noted time point: newly diagnosed GD, antithyroid drugs for less than 3 months. Researchers made the TCR library from RNA that was extracted from PBMCs. Sequencing libraries for TCR beta were prepared with iRepertoire HTBI primers and Arm-PCR of CDR3 regions. TCRdb reanalysed the multiplex PCR reads using MiXCR and keeps one entry per CDR3 protein. The sample contains 550,000 to 700,000 distinct CDR3 sequences, roughly a sixth of which appear only once. These data were likewise used in another study, on T cells in Graves' hyperthyroidism and ophthalmopathy.

The sequenced sample was peripheral blood mononuclear cells (PBMCs), obtained at new diagnosis, from a patient treated with antithyroid drugs. The receptors here all came from a man aged 18 to 29 with Graves disease.

The chain has TRBV12-3 or TRBV12-4 and TRBJ1-3; 9 bases align to TRBD1. Germline trimming cut 8 bases from V and 7 bases from J; bases unmatched to any gene: 15. The CDR3 totals 16 residues. Here the CDR3 reads CASGAGTGLTDNTIYF. Here the CDR3 DNA reads TGTGCCAGCGGAGCCGGGACAGGGCTTACCGATAACACCATATATTTT.

V is TRBV4-1 and J is TRBJ2-7; the match to TRBD1 covers 7 bases. The CDR3 is 14 amino acids. Germline CDR1 is MGHRA and CDR2 is YSYEKL. V trimming: 3 bases; J trimming: 3 bases; junction bases outside the gene matches: 5. CDR3 nucleotides: TGCGCCAGCAGCCAGAAACAGGGGAACTACGAGCAGTACTTC. Translating it yields CASSQKQGNYEQYF.

The CDR3 loop reads CSVEAGAIDEQFF. CDR3 DNA: TGCAGCGTTGAAGCGGGAGCCATCGATGAGCAGTTCTTC. The chain employs TRBV29-1 and TRBJ2-1; maybe TRBD2 (6 bases). Trimming shortened V by 1 base and J by 8 bases, and 12 bases separated the two germline ends. CDR1 SQVTM and CDR2 ANQGSEA come from the germline V gene. CDR3 length: 13 residues.

V usage is TRBV6-2 or TRBV6-3 and J usage is TRBJ1-5; possible D gene TRBD1, 6 bases. This CDR3 is built from 16 residues. The germline CDR1 and CDR2 sequences are MNHEY and SVGEGT. Between the trimmed V and J ends, which lost 5 bases and 2 bases, there was a span of 16 bases. The CDR3 nucleotides are TGTGCCAGCAGTGAACCTGCAGGGGCCCGCAATCAGCCCCAGCATTTT. Encoded protein: CASSEPAGARNQPQHF.

The sample holds many counts of this clonotype. The genes are TRBV12-3 or TRBV12-4 and TRBJ2-7; possible D gene TRBD1, 6 bases. CDR3 length: 13 residues. V lost 5 bases, J lost 4 bases, and 12 bases lay in between. CDR3 bases: TGTGCCAGCAGTCACAGGGCGCGGTACGAGCAGTACTTC. It yields the protein CASSHRARYEQYF.

This clonotype came up a few times. The J gene is TRBJ2-7, the V gene TRBV7-9; 9 bases align to TRBD1. The germline V gene encodes CDR1 SEHNR and CDR2 FQNEAQ (reference sequence). The CDR3 is 15 residues long. Trimming at V came to 3 bases and at J to 1 base, leaving 4 bases not matched to a gene. CDR3 bases: TGTGCCAGCAGCTTCCAGACAGGGGGTTCCTACGAGCAGTACTTC. It yields the protein CASSFQTGGSYEQYF.

This clonotype was found many times. This chain links TRBV2 with TRBJ1-2; 7 nucleotides line up with TRBD1. Trimming removed 6 bases from V and 8 bases from J; junction bases left unmatched: 9. Germline loops: CDR1 SNHLY, CDR2 FYNNEI. CDR3 length: 13 residues. CDR3 sequence reads: CASRTTGVYGYTF. The CDR3 DNA follows: TGTGCCAGCAGAACCACAGGGGTATACGGCTACACCTTC.

This clonotype was picked up many times. The chain has TRBV10-3 and TRBJ2-5; D not certain. The CDR3 totals 14 residues. Germline values: CDR1 ENHRY, CDR2 SYGVKD. Trimming cost V 3 bases and J 4 bases, with 12 bases left between them. CDR3 coding DNA: TGTGCCATCAGTGACAGGTGGTTCGGAGAGACCCAGTACTTC. This codes for CAISDRWFGETQYF.

This clonotype was counted many times. The rearrangement uses TRBV7-2 and TRBJ2-5, with D possibly matching TRBD1 (5 bases). Trimming took off 2 bases at V and 1 base at J, with 20 bases between the two ends. The CDR3 has 18 residues. CDR1 SGHTA and CDR2 FQGNSA come from the germline V gene. The DNA of the CDR3 is TGTGCCAGCAGCTTAAGCGCGGCAGGGTCCGGGTCCCAAGAGACCCAGTACTTC. As protein: CASSLSAAGSGSQETQYF.

V is TRBV7-9 and J is TRBJ1-5; 10 bases match TRBD1. The CDR3 covers 14 residues. Unmatched junction bases numbered 6, after V lost 6 bases and J lost 7 bases. Germline CDR1 and CDR2: SEHNR and FQNEAQ (reference sequence). Here the CDR3 DNA reads TGTGCCAGCAGTTATGGGACAGGGGACCAGCCCCAGCATTTT. It translates to CASSYGTGDQPQHF.

This clonotype was picked up many times. The J gene is TRBJ2-7, the V gene TRBV28, with 7 bases matching TRBD1. The CDR3 has 14 amino acids. Germline loops: CDR1 MDHEN, CDR2 SYDVKM. V lost 4 bases to trimming and J lost 0 bases; unmatched junction nucleotides: 3. The CDR3 DNA sequence: TGTGCCAGCAGTTCAGGGGGAAGCTCCTACGAGCAGTACTTC. The encoded protein is CASSSGGSSYEQYF.

This sequence joins TRBV7-2 and TRBJ1-1; D is uncertain. The CDR3 runs 13 residues. CDR1 and CDR2 (germline): SGHTA, FQGNSA. V was clipped by 5 bases and J by 8 bases, with 15 bases between them. The CDR3 protein is CASSRAPYAEAFF. CDR3 bases: TGTGCCAGCAGCAGGGCACCTTACGCCGAAGCTTTCTTT.

J is TRBJ1-1 and V is TRBV18; 7 nucleotides align to TRBD1. The germline V gene has CDR1 KGHSH and CDR2 LQKENI. V lost 3 bases and J lost 2; bases outside the gene matches: 9. The CDR3 spans 16 residues. The CDR3 DNA sequence: TGTGCCAGCTCACCCCGGGGAGGACAGGTCAACACTGAAGCTTTCTTT. It codes for CASSPRGGQVNTEAFF.

This clonotype was seen repeatedly, ten times or more. J is TRBJ2-1 and V is TRBV28; 12 bases match TRBD2. V trimming: 1 base; J trimming: 9 bases; junction bases outside the gene matches: 4. The germline gives CDR1 MDHEN, CDR2 SYDVKM. The CDR3 is made up of 15 amino acids. The CDR3, as DNA: TGTGCCAGCAGTTTATTCCCTAGCGGGAGGGGTGAGCAGTTCTTC. Translation gives CASSLFPSGRGEQFF.

This clonotype was observed at least ten times. V usage is TRBV5-1 and J usage is TRBJ1-1; no clear D gene. Trimming stripped 6 bases from V and 1 base from J, with 16 bases between. This CDR3 is 15 amino acids long. Germline lookup yields CDR1 SGHRS and CDR2 YFSETQ. The CDR3: CASTRSPPANTEAFF. The CDR3 bases are TGCGCCAGCACCCGATCCCCACCCGCGAACACTGAAGCTTTCTTT.

The chain is built from TRBV12-3 or TRBV12-4 and TRBJ2-7; 11 bases match TRBD1. V shed 1 base and J 3 bases; nucleotides not matched to a gene: 2. CDR3 length: 15 residues. The DNA for the CDR3 is TGTGCCAGCAGTTTAGGGACAGGGGGCGTCTACGAGCAGTACTTC. This encodes CASSLGTGGVYEQYF.

This clonotype was detected ten times or more. The chain couples TRBV2 to TRBJ2-2; 8 bases are shared with TRBD1. The trim removed 7 bases at V and 1 base at J, leaving 8 bases unmatched. Germline V gene data show CDR1 as SNHLY and CDR2 as FYNNEI. CDR3 length: 16 amino acids. CDR3 sequence: CASKTNRGMNTGELFF. The CDR3, as DNA: TGTGCCAGCAAGACAAACAGGGGGATGAACACCGGGGAGCTGTTTTTT.

This clonotype was picked up a small number of times. The chain uses TRBV19 and TRBJ1-5, with D possibly TRBD1 on 5 matching bases. Looked up from germline, CDR1 is LNHDA and CDR2 is SQIVND (reference sequence). V dropped 2 bases and J dropped 11 bases, with 13 bases sitting between them. The CDR3 is 13 residues long. Here the CDR3 DNA reads TGTGCCAGTAGTATACAGGGTCATAGGGCCCAGCATTTT. It yields the protein CASSIQGHRAQHF.